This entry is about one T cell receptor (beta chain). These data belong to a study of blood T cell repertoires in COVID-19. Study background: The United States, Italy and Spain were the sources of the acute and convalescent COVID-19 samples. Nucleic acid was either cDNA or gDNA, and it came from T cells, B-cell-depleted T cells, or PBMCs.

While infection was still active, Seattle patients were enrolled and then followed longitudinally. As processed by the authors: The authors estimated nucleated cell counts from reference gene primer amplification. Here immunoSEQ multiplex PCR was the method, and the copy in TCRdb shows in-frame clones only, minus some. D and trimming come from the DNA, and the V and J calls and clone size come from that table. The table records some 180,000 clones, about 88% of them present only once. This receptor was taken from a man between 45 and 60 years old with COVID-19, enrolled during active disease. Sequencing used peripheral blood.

CDR3 in DNA: TGTGCCAGCTCACCGTATGTGACAGACTCCTACAATGAGCAGTTCTTC. This translates into CASSPYVTDSYNEQFF. V usage is TRBV18 and J usage is TRBJ2-1; perhaps TRBD1 as D (5 bases). This CDR3 comprises 16 residues. V lost 3 bases and J 0 bases, leaving 12 bases between the germline ends. CDR1 and CDR2 (germline): KGHSH, LQKENI.